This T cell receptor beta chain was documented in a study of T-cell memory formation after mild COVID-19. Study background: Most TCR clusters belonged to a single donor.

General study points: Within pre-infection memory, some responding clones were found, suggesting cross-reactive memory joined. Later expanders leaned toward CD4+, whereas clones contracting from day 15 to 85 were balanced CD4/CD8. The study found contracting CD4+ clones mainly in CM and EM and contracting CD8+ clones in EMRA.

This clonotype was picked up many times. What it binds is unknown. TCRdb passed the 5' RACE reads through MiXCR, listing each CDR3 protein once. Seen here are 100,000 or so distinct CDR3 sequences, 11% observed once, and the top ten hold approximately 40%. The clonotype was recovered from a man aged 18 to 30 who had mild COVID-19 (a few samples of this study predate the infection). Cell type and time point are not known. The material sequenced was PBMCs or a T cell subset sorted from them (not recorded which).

CDR3 sequence reads: CASSQANSPLHF. The CDR3 region has the DNA TGCGCCAGCAGCCAAGCAAATTCACCCCTCCACTTT. The J gene is TRBJ1-6, the V gene TRBV4-1; no clear D. Per the germline V gene, CDR1 is MGHRA and CDR2 is YSYEKL. Trimming removed 1 base from V and 7 bases from J, with 2 bases in between. CDR3 length: 12 amino acids.